This entry is about one TCR beta chain. This record comes from a study of T-cell reconstitution after alpha-beta-depleted transplantation in children. V lost 3 bases and J lost 4; bases outside the gene matches: 5. Germline loops: CDR1 DFQATT, CDR2 SNEGSKA (reference sequence). CDR3 length equals 14 residues. It was with unique molecular identifiers that the TCRbeta library was prepared. MiXCR was run by TCRdb on the PCR reads, yielding one entry per CDR3 protein. The data contain approximately 100,000 distinct CDR3 sequences, 9.5% to 15% of them singletons. Sequenced here: PBMCs from the stem cell graft donor, sampled from the stem cell graft. The chain uses TRBV20-1 and TRBJ2-5, with 10 bases aligning to TRBD2. The receptor was isolated from a human donor who donated a stem cell graft to a child with inherited bone marrow failure. The CDR3 DNA reads as TGCAGTGCTAGCGAGCGGGGGGGCCGAGAGACCCAGTACTTC. As protein: CSASERGGRETQYF.